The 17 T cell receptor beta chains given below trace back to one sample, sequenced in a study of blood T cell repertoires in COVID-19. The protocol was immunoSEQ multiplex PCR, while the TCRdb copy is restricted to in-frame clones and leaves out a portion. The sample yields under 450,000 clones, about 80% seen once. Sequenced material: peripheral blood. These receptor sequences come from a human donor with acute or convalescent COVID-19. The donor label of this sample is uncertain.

DNA of the CDR3: TGTGCCAGCAGCCTAACTCGGACTGGGCTGAAGGGTTTCTTT. It encodes CASSLTRTGLKGFF. V is TRBV7-9 and J is TRBJ1-1; D is ambiguous. Germline V gives CDR1 SEHNR, CDR2 FQNEAQ (reference sequence). Trimming took 5 bases from V and 13 from J, leaving 23 bases between them. The CDR3 is made up of 14 amino acids.

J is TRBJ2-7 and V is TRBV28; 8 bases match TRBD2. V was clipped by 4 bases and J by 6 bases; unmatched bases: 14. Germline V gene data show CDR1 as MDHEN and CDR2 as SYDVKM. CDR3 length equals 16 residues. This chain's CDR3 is CASSSGGVTDYGEQYF. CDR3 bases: TGTGCCAGCAGTTCCGGGGGGGTAACAGATTACGGCGAGCAGTACTTC. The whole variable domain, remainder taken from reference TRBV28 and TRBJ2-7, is DVKVTQSSRYLVKRTGEKVFLECVQDMDHENMFWYRQDPGLGLRLIYFSYDVKMKEKGDIPEGYSVSREKKERFSLILESASTNQTSMYLCASSSGGVTDYGEQYFGPGTRLTVT.

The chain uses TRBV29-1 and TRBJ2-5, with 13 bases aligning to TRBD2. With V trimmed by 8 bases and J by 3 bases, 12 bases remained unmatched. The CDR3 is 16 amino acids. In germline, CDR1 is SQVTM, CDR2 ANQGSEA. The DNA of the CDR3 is TGCAGCCTATCGGGACTAGCGGGATTTGGGAAAGAGACCCAGTACTTC. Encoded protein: CSLSGLAGFGKETQYF.

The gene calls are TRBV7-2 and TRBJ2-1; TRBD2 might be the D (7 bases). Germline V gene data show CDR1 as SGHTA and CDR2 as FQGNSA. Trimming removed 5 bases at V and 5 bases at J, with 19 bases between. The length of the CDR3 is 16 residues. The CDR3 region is CASSSRWAGAHNEQFF. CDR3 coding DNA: TGTGCCAGCAGCAGCCGGTGGGCGGGGGCACACAATGAGCAGTTCTTC.

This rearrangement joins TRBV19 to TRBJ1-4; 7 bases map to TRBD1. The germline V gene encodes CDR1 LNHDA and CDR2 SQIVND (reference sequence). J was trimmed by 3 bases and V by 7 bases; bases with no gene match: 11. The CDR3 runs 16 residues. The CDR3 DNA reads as TGTGCCAGTAAAGTACAGGGGCCCCTATCTAATGAAAAACTGTTTTTT. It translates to CASKVQGPLSNEKLFF.

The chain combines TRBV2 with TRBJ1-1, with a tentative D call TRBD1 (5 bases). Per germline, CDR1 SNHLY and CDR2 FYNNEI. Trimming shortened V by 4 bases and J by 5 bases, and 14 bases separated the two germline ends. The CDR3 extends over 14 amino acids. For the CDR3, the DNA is TGTGCCAGCAGTGTTGTGGGACTGTTGACTGAAGCTTTCTTT. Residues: CASSVVGLLTEAFF. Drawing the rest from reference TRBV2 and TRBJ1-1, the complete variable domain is EPEVTQTPSHQVTQMGQEVILRCVPISNHLYFYWYRQILGQKVEFLVSFYNNEISEKSEIFDDQFSVERPDGSNFTLKIRSTKLEDSAMYFCASSVVGLLTEAFFGQGTRLTVV.

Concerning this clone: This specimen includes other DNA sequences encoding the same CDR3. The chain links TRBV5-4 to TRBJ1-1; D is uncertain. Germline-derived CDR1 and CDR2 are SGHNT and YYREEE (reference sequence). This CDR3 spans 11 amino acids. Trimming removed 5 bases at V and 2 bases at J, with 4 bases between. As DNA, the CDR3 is TGTGCCAGCAGTCTAAACACTGAAGCTTTCTTT. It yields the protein CASSLNTEAFF.

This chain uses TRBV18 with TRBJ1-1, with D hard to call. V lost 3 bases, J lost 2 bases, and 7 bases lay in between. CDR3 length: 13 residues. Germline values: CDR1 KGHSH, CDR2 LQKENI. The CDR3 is CASSPSVNTEAFF. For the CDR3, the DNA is TGTGCCAGCTCACCTTCAGTTAACACTGAAGCTTTCTTT.

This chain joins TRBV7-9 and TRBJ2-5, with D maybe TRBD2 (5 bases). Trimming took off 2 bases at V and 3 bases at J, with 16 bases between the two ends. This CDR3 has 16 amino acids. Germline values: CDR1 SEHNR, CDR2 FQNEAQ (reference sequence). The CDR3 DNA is TGTGCCAGCAGCTTACTAGGCGGTACGGGGAAAGAGACCCAGTACTTC. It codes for CASSLLGGTGKETQYF.

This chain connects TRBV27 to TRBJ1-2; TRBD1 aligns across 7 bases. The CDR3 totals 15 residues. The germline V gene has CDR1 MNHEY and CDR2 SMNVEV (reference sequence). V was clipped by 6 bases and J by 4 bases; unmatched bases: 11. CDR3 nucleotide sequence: TGTGCCAGCAGAAAGGCCGGGACAGATTCCTATGGCTACACCTTC. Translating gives CASRKAGTDSYGYTF.

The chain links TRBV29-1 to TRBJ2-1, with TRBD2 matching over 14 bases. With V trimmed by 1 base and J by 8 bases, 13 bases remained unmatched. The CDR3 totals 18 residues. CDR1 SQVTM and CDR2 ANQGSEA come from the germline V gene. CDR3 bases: TGCAGCGTTGAAGTAGGGACTAGCGGGAGCGTAGTATTCGATGAGCAGTTCTTC. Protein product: CSVEVGTSGSVVFDEQFF.

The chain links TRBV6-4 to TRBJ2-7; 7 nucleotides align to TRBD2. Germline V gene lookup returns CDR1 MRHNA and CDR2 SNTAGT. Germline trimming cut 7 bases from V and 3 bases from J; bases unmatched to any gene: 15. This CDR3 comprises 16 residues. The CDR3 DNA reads TGTGCCAGCACCCGGGCTGCGGGGGAGCCTCTCTACGAGCAGTACTTC. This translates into CASTRAAGEPLYEQYF.

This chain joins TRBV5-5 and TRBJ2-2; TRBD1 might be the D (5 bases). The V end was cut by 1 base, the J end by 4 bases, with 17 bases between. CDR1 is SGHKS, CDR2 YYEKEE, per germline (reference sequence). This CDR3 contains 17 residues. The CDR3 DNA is TGTGCCAGCAGCTTGCAGGGTACGCTTGGGCGCACCGGGGAGCTGTTTTTT. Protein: CASSLQGTLGRTGELFF.

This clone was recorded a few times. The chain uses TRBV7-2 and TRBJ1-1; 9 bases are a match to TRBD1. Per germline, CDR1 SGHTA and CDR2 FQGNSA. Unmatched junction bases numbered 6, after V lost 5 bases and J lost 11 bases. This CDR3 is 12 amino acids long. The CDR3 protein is CASSNRGRRAFF. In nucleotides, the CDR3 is TGTGCCAGCAGCAACAGGGGGCGCCGTGCTTTCTTT. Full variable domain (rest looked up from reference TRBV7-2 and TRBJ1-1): GAGVSQSPSNKVTEKGKDVELRCDPISGHTALYWYRQSLGQGLEFLIYFQGNSAPDKSGLPSDRFSAERTGGSVSTLTIQRTQQEDSAVYLCASSNRGRRAFFGQGTRLTVV.

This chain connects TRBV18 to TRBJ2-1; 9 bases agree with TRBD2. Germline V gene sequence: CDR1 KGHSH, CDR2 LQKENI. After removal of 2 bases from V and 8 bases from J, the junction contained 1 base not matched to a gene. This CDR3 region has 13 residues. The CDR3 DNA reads TGTGCCAGCTCACCAACTAGCGGGCATGAGCAGTTCTTC. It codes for CASSPTSGHEQFF.

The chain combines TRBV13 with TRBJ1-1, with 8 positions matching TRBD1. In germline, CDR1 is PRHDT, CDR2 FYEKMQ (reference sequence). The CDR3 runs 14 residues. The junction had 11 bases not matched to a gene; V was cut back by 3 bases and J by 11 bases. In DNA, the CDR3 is TGTGCCAGCAGCTTCGGAAGGACAGGGAGGGATGCTTTCTTT. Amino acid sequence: CASSFGRTGRDAFF.

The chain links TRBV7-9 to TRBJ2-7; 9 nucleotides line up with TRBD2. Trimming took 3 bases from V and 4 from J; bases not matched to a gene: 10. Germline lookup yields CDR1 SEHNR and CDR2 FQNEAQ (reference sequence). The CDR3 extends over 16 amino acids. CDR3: CASSFAAGLANYEQYF. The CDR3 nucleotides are TGTGCCAGCAGCTTCGCTGCGGGACTAGCAAATTACGAGCAGTACTTC.